These T cell receptor beta chains were read from a single sample in a study of technical replicates of blood from a handful of donors. Sequencing used immunoSEQ multiplex PCR; TCRdb keeps in-frame clones, though not all of them. The sample lists around 80,000 clones, approximately 98% occurring once. The material sequenced was T cells isolated from PBMCs. These receptors were collected from a human donor in good health. Both conserved end residues are part of each CDR3. The order of the fields is CDR3 protein, CDR3 DNA, V gene, clone size, D gene, J gene. The D gene is left open where the match is weak. Clone size appears in some rows only: once, few, many, or a class for an expanded clone.

cdr3_aa: CASSLATSGVGNEQFF; cdr3_nt: TGTGCCAGCAGCTTAGCCACCTCCGGGGTGGGCAATGAGCAGTTCTTC; v_call: TRBV11-2; clone_size: .; d_call: .; j_call: TRBJ2-1
cdr3_aa: CASTQGGGELYNEQFF; cdr3_nt: TGCGCCAGCACTCAGGGGGGCGGGGAGCTGTACAATGAGCAGTTCTTC; v_call: TRBV5-1; clone_size: .; d_call: .; j_call: TRBJ2-1
cdr3_aa: CATSRSRGFNQPQHF; cdr3_nt: TGTGCCACCAGCAGATCCCGGGGGTTCAATCAGCCCCAGCATTTT; v_call: TRBV15; clone_size: once; d_call: .; j_call: TRBJ1-5
cdr3_aa: CSVYGGRSYEQYF; cdr3_nt: TGCAGCGTTTACGGGGGGCGTTCCTACGAGCAGTACTTC; v_call: TRBV29-1; clone_size: .; d_call: .; j_call: TRBJ2-7
cdr3_aa: CASSPQPRDSYNEQFF; cdr3_nt: TGTGCCAGCAGCCCTCAACCCCGGGACTCCTACAATGAGCAGTTCTTC; v_call: TRBV9; clone_size: .; d_call: .; j_call: TRBJ2-1
cdr3_aa: CASSNGGTDYGYTF; cdr3_nt: TGTGCCAGCAGTAATGGGGGGACAGATTATGGCTACACCTTC; v_call: TRBV28; clone_size: .; d_call: TRBD1; j_call: TRBJ1-2
cdr3_aa: CASSPLLGGNHEAFF; cdr3_nt: TGTGCCAGCAGCCCCCTTCTCGGGGGGAATCATGAAGCTTTCTTT; v_call: TRBV7-6; clone_size: .; d_call: .; j_call: TRBJ1-1
cdr3_aa: CATSRRVGTDTQYF; cdr3_nt: TGTGCCACCAGCAGACGTGTCGGCACAGATACGCAGTATTTT; v_call: TRBV15; clone_size: .; d_call: .; j_call: TRBJ2-3
cdr3_aa: CASSLARDRIAYEQYF; cdr3_nt: TGTGCCAGCAGCTTAGCTAGGGACAGGATAGCCTACGAGCAGTACTTC; v_call: TRBV13; clone_size: .; d_call: TRBD1; j_call: TRBJ2-7
cdr3_aa: CASSLTETQYF; cdr3_nt: TGTGCCAGCAGCTTAACTGAGACCCAGTACTTC; v_call: TRBV7-9; clone_size: .; d_call: .; j_call: TRBJ2-5
cdr3_aa: CASKKRTANIQYF; cdr3_nt: TGTGCCAGCAAAAAGAGGACAGCAAACATTCAGTACTTC; v_call: TRBV6-6; clone_size: once; d_call: .; j_call: TRBJ2-4
cdr3_aa: CASSSAVGVAYEQYF; cdr3_nt: TGTGCCAGCAGCTCGGCGGTCGGAGTGGCCTACGAGCAGTACTTC; v_call: TRBV7-8; clone_size: .; d_call: .; j_call: TRBJ2-7
cdr3_aa: CASNEGVNQPQHF; cdr3_nt: TGTGCCAGTAATGAGGGAGTGAATCAGCCCCAGCATTTT; v_call: TRBV19; clone_size: .; d_call: .; j_call: TRBJ1-5